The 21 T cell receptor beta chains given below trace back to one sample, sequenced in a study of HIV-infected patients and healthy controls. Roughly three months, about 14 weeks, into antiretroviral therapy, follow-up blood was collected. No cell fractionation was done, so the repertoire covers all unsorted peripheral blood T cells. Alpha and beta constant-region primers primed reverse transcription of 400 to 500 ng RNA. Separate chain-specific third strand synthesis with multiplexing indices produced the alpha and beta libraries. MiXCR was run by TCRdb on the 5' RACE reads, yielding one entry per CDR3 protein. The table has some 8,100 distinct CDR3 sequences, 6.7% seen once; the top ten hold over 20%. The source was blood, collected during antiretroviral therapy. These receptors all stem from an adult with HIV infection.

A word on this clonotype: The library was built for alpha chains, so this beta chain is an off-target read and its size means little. CDR3 coding DNA: TGTGCCAGCTCACCAAGTACTGAAGCTTTCTTT. This sequence encodes CASSPSTEAFF. The V call is TRBV18, the J call TRBJ1-1; D gene uncertain. CDR3 size: 11 residues. Germline-derived CDR1 and CDR2 are KGHSH and LQKENI. Between the trimmed V and J ends, which lost 2 bases and 5 bases, there was a span of 3 bases.

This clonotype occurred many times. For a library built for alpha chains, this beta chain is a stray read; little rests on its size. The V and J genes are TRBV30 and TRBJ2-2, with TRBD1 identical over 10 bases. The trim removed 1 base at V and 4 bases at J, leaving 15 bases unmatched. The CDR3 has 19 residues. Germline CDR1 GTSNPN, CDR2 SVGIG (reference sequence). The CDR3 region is CAWSADFPGQGSGTGELFF. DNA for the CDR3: TGTGCCTGGAGTGCGGACTTTCCGGGACAGGGGTCGGGCACCGGGGAGCTGTTTTTT.

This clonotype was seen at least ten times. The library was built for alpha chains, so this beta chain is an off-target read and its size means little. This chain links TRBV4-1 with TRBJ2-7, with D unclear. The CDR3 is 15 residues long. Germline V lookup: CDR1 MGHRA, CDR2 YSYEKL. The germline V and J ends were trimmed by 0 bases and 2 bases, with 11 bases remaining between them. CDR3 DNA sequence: TGCGCCAGCAGCCAAGAAACCAGGACCCCCTACGAGCAGTACTTC. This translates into CASSQETRTPYEQYF.

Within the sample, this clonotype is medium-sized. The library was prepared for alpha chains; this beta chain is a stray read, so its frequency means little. CDR3 sequence (DNA): TGTGCCAGCAGTTTTATCGAGAACACTGAAGCTTTCTTT. It codes for CASSFIENTEAFF. This chain joins TRBV27 and TRBJ1-1, with D hard to call. V was shortened by 3 bases and J by 1 base, with 6 bases between the two germline ends. CDR1 is MNHEY and CDR2 is SMNVEV in the germline V gene (reference sequence). This CDR3 is 13 amino acids long.

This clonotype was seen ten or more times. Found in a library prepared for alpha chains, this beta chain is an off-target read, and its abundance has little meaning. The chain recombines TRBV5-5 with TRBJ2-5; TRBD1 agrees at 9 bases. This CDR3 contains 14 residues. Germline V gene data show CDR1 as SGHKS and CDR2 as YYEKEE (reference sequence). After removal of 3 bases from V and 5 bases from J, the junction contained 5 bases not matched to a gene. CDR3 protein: CASSSGTGRETQYF. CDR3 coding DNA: TGTGCCAGCAGCTCCGGGACAGGGAGGGAGACCCAGTACTTC.

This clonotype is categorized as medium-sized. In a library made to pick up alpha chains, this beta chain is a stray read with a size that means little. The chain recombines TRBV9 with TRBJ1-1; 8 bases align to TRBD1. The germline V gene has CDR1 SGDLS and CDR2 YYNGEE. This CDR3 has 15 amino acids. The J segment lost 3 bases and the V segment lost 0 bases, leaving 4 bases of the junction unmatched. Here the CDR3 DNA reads TGTGCCAGCAGCGTAGGGACAGGGTTGGACACTGAAGCTTTCTTT. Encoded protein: CASSVGTGLDTEAFF.

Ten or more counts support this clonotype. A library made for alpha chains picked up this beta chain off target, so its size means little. The CDR3 nucleotides read TGTGCCAGCAGCTTGGGACTAGCGGGGGGCGTCACAGATACGCAGTATTTT. This gives the protein CASSLGLAGGVTDTQYF. The chain carries TRBV5-4 and TRBJ2-3, with 13 positions matching TRBD2. CDR3 length: 17 amino acids. CDR1 is SGHNT, CDR2 YYREEE, per germline (reference sequence). J gave up 2 bases and V 0 bases, and 3 bases lay outside the gene matches.

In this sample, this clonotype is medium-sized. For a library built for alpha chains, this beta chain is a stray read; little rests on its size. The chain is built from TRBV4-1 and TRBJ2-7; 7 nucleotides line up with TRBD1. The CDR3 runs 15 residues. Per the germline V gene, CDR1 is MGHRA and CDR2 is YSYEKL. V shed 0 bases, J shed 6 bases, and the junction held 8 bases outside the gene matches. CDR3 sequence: CASSQDTGTVGEQYF. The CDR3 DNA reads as TGCGCCAGCAGCCAAGATACCGGGACAGTAGGCGAGCAGTACTTC.

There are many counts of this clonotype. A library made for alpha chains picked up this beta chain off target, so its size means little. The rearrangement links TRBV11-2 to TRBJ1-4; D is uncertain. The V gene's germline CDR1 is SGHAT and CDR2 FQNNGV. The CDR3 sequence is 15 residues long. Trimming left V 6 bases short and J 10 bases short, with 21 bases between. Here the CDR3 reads CASSMPGLTPRKLFF. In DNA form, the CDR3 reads TGTGCCAGCAGTATGCCGGGCCTCACCCCGAGAAAACTGTTTTTT.

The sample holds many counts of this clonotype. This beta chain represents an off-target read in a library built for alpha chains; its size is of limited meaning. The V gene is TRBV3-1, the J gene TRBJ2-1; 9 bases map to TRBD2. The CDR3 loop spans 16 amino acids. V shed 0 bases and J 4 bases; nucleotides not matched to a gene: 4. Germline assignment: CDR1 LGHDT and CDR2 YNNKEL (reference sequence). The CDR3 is CASSQDGGGGYNEQFF. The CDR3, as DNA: TGTGCCAGCAGCCAAGATGGCGGGGGGGGTTACAATGAGCAGTTCTTC.

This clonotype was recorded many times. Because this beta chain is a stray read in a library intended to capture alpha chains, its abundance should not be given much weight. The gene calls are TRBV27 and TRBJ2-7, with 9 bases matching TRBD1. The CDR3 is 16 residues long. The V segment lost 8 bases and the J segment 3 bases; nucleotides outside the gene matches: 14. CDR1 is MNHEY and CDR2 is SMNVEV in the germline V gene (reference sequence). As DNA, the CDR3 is TGTGCCAGCTCGAGTCCCGGGACAGGGAGAGGCTACGAGCAGTACTTC. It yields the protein CASSSPGTGRGYEQYF.

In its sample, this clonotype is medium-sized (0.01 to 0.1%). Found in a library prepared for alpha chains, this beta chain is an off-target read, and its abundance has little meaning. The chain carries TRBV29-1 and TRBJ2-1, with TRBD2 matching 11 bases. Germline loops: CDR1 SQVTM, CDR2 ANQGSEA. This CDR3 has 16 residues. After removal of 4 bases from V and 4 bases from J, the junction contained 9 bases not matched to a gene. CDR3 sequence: CSVVDVTSGDYNEQFF. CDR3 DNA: TGCAGCGTTGTTGACGTGACTAGCGGGGATTACAATGAGCAGTTCTTC.

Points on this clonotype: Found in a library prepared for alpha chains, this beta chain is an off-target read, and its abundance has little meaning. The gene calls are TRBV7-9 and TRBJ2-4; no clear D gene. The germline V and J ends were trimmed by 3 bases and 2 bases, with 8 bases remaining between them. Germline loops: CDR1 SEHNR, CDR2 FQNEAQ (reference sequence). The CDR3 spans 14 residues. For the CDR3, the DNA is TGTGCCAGCAGCTTCAAGGGTCCCAAAAACATTCAGTACTTC. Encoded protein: CASSFKGPKNIQYF. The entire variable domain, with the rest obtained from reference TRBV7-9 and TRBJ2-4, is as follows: DTGVSQNPRHKITKRGQNVTFRCDPISEHNRLYWYRQTLGQGPEFLTYFQNEAQLEKSRLLSDRFSAERPKGSFSTLEIQRTEQGDSAMYLCASSFKGPKNIQYFGAGTRLSVL.

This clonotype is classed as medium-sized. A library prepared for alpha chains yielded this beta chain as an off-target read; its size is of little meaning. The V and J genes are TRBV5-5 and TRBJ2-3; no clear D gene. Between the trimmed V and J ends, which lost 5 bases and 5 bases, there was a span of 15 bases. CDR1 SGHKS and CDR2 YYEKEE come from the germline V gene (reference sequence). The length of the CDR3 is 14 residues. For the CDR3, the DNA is TGTGCCAGCAGTCCCGTCATCATGGGAGATACGCAGTATTTT. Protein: CASSPVIMGDTQYF.

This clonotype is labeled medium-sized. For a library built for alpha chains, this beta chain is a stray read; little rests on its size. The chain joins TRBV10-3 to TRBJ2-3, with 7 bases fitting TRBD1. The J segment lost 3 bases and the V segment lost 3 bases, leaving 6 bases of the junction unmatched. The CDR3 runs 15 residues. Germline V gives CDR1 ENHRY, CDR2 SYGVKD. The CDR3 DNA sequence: TGTGCCATCAGTGACCGGACAGGAAGAACAGATACGCAGTATTTT. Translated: CAISDRTGRTDTQYF.

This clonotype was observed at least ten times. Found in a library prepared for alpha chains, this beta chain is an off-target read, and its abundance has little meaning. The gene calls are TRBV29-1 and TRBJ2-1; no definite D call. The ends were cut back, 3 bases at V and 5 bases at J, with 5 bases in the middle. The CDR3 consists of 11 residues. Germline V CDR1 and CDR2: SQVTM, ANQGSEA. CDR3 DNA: TGCAGCGTTGACAAAGACAATGAGCAGTTCTTC. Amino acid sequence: CSVDKDNEQFF.

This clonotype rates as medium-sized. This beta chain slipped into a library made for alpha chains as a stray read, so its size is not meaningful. DNA for the CDR3: TGTGCCAGCAGTGACCAGGGGGCGGGCGCTGAGCAGTTCTTC. Its protein product is CASSDQGAGAEQFF. The chain couples TRBV6-4 to TRBJ2-1; 8 bases are a match to TRBD1. Losses at the gene ends were 2 bases for V and 9 bases for J; bases not matched to a gene: 6. CDR3 length equals 14 residues. Germline V gene data show CDR1 as MRHNA and CDR2 as SNTAGT.

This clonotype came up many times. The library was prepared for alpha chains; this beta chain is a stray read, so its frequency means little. CDR3 residues: CASSQGDYYNEQFF. CDR3 bases: TGTGCCAGCAGCCAAGGGGACTATTACAATGAGCAGTTCTTC. The rearrangement uses TRBV7-3 and TRBJ2-1; 7 bases line up with TRBD2. The ends lost 5 bases at V and 4 bases at J; junction bases unmatched: 5. CDR1 SGHTA and CDR2 FQGTGA come from the germline V gene. The CDR3 is 14 residues long.

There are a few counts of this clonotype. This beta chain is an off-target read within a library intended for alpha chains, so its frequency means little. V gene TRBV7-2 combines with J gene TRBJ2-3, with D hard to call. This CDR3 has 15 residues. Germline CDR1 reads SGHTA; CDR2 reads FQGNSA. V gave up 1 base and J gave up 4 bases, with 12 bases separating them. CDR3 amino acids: CASSLVVGWADTQYF. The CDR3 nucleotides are TGTGCCAGCAGCTTAGTGGTGGGGTGGGCAGATACGCAGTATTTT.

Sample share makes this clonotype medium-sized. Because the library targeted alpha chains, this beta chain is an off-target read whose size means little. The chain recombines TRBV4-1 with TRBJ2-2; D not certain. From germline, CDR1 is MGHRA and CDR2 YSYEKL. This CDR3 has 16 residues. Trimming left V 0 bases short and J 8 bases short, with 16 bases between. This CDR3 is CASSQDPRWAEGELFF. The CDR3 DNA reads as TGCGCCAGCAGCCAAGATCCCCGGTGGGCGGAGGGGGAGCTGTTTTTT.

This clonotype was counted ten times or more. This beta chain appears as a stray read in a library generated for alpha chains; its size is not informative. The CDR3 protein is CASSRKAGQTYEQYF. Written as DNA, the CDR3 is TGTGCCAGTAGTAGAAAAGCGGGCCAGACCTACGAGCAGTACTTC. V and J are TRBV19 and TRBJ2-7; D is possibly TRBD2 (6 bases). Germline V gene lookup returns CDR1 LNHDA and CDR2 SQIVND (reference sequence). The CDR3 length is 15 residues. With 4 bases removed from V and 2 bases from J, the gap between germline ends came to 15 bases. The full variable domain, its missing parts supplied by reference TRBV19 and TRBJ2-7, is DGGITQSPKYLFRKEGQNVTLSCEQNLNHDAMYWYRQDPGQGLRLIYYSQIVNDFQKGDIAEGYSVSREKKESFPLTVTSAQKNPTAFYLCASSRKAGQTYEQYFGPGTRLTVT.